These T cell receptor beta chains were read from a single sample in a study of human T cells and chemical hapten exposure. TCRdb recomputed calls from the RACE reads with MiXCR, one row per CDR3 protein. Altogether roughly 80,000 distinct CDR3 sequences are present, 14% being singletons, with the ten largest covering approximately 4.6%. Material: whole blood, obtained in connection with sensitization to the hapten diphenylcyclopropenone (DPC). Source of these receptors: a woman aged 45-65 years with alopecia areata. Some clones in this sample may be carry-over from other donors' samples. Both conserved end residues are part of each CDR3. The order of the fields is D gene, V gene, clone size, J gene, CDR3 DNA, CDR3 protein. A D gene is named only where the DNA matches it firmly. Clone sizes are given selectively: once, few, many, or a class where the clone is expanded.

TRBD1,TRBV7-6,.,TRBJ2-7,TGTGCCAGCAGCTTAGGAGGGACAGGTGTCGGGTACGAGCAGTACTTC,CASSLGGTGVGYEQYF
.,TRBV5-1,few,TRBJ1-1,TGCGCCAGCAGCTTGGAAGGCCCAAGAGCTTTCTTT,CASSLEGPRAFF
TRBD1,TRBV12-3/TRBV12-4,.,TRBJ2-4,TGTGCCAGCGGACAGGGACTAGCCAAAAACATTCAGTACTTC,CASGQGLAKNIQYF
.,TRBV5-1,.,TRBJ1-1,TGCGCCAGCAGCTGGACCAGTATAGGCGACACTGAAGCTTTCTTT,CASSWTSIGDTEAFF
.,TRBV2,.,TRBJ1-1,TGTGTCAGCAGCCTAGATGGAAACACTGAAGCTTTCTTT,CVSSLDGNTEAFF
.,TRBV29-1,few,TRBJ1-1,TGCAGCGTTGAAACTCAGGTGAACACTGAAGCTTTCTTT,CSVETQVNTEAFF
.,TRBV12-2,.,TRBJ1-1,TGTGCAAGTCGCTTGGGACCTCTCTTT,CASRLGPLF
.,TRBV2,.,TRBJ2-1,TGTGCCAGCAAGCAGGGACCTCAGAACAATGAGCAGTTCTTC,CASKQGPQNNEQFF
.,TRBV29-1,few,TRBJ1-6,TGCAGCGCGGGGGTAAATTCACCCCTCCACTTT,CSAGVNSPLHF
.,TRBV28,.,TRBJ1-5,TGTGCCAGCAGCCTGGGAGGGATTTATAGCAATCAGCCCCAGCATTTT,CASSLGGIYSNQPQHF
.,TRBV11-3,few,TRBJ2-3,TGTGCCAGCAGCTTAAGGGGTCATGGGGACACAGATACGCAGTATTTT,CASSLRGHGDTDTQYF
.,TRBV7-2,many,TRBJ1-1,TGTGCCAGCAGCTTAAACACCTATGAAGCTTTCTTT,CASSLNTYEAFF
TRBD1,TRBV10-2,.,TRBJ2-2,TGCGCCAGCATCCGGGACAGGGCCACCGGGGAGCTGTTTTTT,CASIRDRATGELFF
TRBD1,TRBV7-2,few,TRBJ1-6,TGTGCCAGCAAAACAACCGGGACAGGGAGGTCACCCCTCCACTTT,CASKTTGTGRSPLHF
TRBD2,TRBV5-1,.,TRBJ2-1,TGCGCCAGCGCCGAGCGCTCCGGGACTAGGGGCAATGAGCAGTTCTTC,CASAERSGTRGNEQFF
.,TRBV14,.,TRBJ2-4,TGTGCCAGCAGCCAAGCTAGGGGCGGACTAGCCAAAAACATTCAGTACTTC,CASSQARGGLAKNIQYF
TRBD2,TRBV24-1,few,TRBJ2-1,TGTGCCACCAGTTCCGGGACTAGTCCCCAAAATGAGCAGTTCTTC,CATSSGTSPQNEQFF
TRBD1,TRBV9,few,TRBJ1-1,TGTGCCAGCAGCCAAGGGACAGGGTCTGAAGCTTTCTTT,CASSQGTGSEAFF
.,TRBV5-5,few,TRBJ1-3,TGTGCCAGCAGCTTGAGCTTCGTGGGCACCATATATTTT,CASSLSFVGTIYF
.,TRBV4-1,.,TRBJ1-2,TGCGCCAGCAGCCAGCCCCTCTCGAGGGGAAGTGGCTACACCTTC,CASSQPLSRGSGYTF
TRBD2,TRBV6-2/TRBV6-3,.,TRBJ2-5,TGTGCCAGCAGTTACCCCCGCGGGGGACGGGAGACCCAGTACTTC,CASSYPRGGRETQYF
TRBD2,TRBV11-2,.,TRBJ2-1,TGTGCCAGCAGCCCCTCCGGCGGACTAGCGGGGTACAATGAGCAGTTCTTC,CASSPSGGLAGYNEQFF
TRBD2,TRBV6-5,many,TRBJ2-7,TGTGCCAGCAGTTACTCATCTAGCGGTGGGGACGAGCAGTACTTC,CASSYSSSGGDEQYF
TRBD1,TRBV18,few,TRBJ1-1,TGTGCCAGCTCACCACCGACAGGGTGGAAAAACACTGAAGCTTTCTTT,CASSPPTGWKNTEAFF
.,TRBV12-3/TRBV12-4,.,TRBJ2-1,TGTGCCAGCAGTCGCACCCTTGCCAATGAGCAGTTCTTC,CASSRTLANEQFF
TRBD1,TRBV6-1,many,TRBJ1-1,TGTGCCAGCAGTAACAGGGGAAACACTGAAGCTTTCTTT,CASSNRGNTEAFF
.,TRBV18,.,TRBJ1-3,TGTGCCAGCTTTCAGGGCCCGACCTCTGGAAACACCATATATTTT,CASFQGPTSGNTIYF
.,TRBV2,.,TRBJ2-2,TGTGCCAGCAGAGAGAACACCGGGGAGCTGTTTTTT,CASRENTGELFF
.,TRBV29-1,many,TRBJ1-1,TGCAGCGTTGCGAATTCCCAGGGCTCTGAAGCTTTCTTT,CSVANSQGSEAFF
.,TRBV19,few,TRBJ1-1,TGTGCCAGTAGTATGCGTGGGGGAGAACGGAACACTGAAGCTTTCTTT,CASSMRGGERNTEAFF
TRBD1,TRBV6-5,.,TRBJ1-1,TGTGCCAGCAGCAGGACAGGGGGGAACACTGAAGCTTTCTTT,CASSRTGGNTEAFF
.,TRBV2,few,TRBJ2-1,TGTGCCAGCAGTGATCCGTGGCGCAATGAGCAGTTCTTC,CASSDPWRNEQFF
TRBD2,TRBV20-1,few,TRBJ2-3,TGCAGTGCAGCCGGGACTAGACGCACAGATACGCAGTATTTT,CSAAGTRRTDTQYF
.,TRBV5-1,.,TRBJ2-3,TGCGCCAGCACGCCCGCCAGGACAGATACGCAGTATTTT,CASTPARTDTQYF
TRBD1,TRBV7-2,.,TRBJ2-2,TGTGCCAGCAGCTCAAACAGGGGAGCCGGCGGGGAGCTGTTTTTT,CASSSNRGAGGELFF
.,TRBV29-1,.,TRBJ2-5,TGCAGCGTGACACCGGGAGCAAATGCGGAGACCCAGTACTTC,CSVTPGANAETQYF
TRBD2,TRBV29-1,few,TRBJ2-3,TGCAGCGCCCTTCAGCGGGATGGTACAGATACGCAGTATTTT,CSALQRDGTDTQYF
.,TRBV7-9,.,TRBJ1-6,TGTGCCAGCAGCTCGGGACCTTATAATTCACCCCTCCACTTT,CASSSGPYNSPLHF
TRBD2,TRBV9,.,TRBJ2-5,TGTGCCAGCAGCCCGGGACTAGATAGTTTTCGAGAGACCCAGTACTTC,CASSPGLDSFRETQYF
.,TRBV21-1,many,TRBJ2-5,TGTGCCAGCAGCAAAAGAGAACGGTACTTC,CASSKRERYF
TRBD2,TRBV4-3,few,TRBJ2-1,TGCGCCAGCAGCCAAGTTGTCGGGACTAGCGTAGTCGGTGAGCAGTTCTTC,CASSQVVGTSVVGEQFF
TRBD2,TRBV29-1,.,TRBJ2-1,TGCAGCGTTGGGGACGTCGGGAGGGCCGTGGGCAATGAGCAGTTCTTC,CSVGDVGRAVGNEQFF
.,TRBV25-1,.,TRBJ1-2,TGTGCCAGCAGTGACCCAGGCCGGGCCACATATGGCTACACCTTC,CASSDPGRATYGYTF
TRBD1,TRBV20-1,many,TRBJ1-1,TGCAGTGCCCCGGGACAGGGGAGTATGAACACTGAAGCTTTCTTT,CSAPGQGSMNTEAFF
TRBD1,TRBV29-1,.,TRBJ2-7,TGCAGCGTTGAGGGGACAGGGGCAGGAGAGCAGTACTTC,CSVEGTGAGEQYF